What follows are 21 T cell receptor beta chains derived from one specimen sequenced in a study of OX40 agonist ivuxolimab in advanced cancers. This table comes from immunoSEQ multiplex PCR, and its TCRdb copy is limited to in-frame clones, with some not included. The profile shows about 52,000 clones, 88% of them singletons. The sequencing used CD4+ or CD8+ T cells sorted from blood, collected in a trial of the OX40 agonist ivuxolimab. The receptors come from an adult with an advanced solid tumor such as melanoma, head and neck, liver or kidney cancer.

The chain couples TRBV11-2 to TRBJ1-4; D gene unclear. The CDR3 has 15 amino acids. V was shortened by 8 bases and J by 3 bases, with 16 bases between the two germline ends. Germline CDR1 and CDR2: SGHAT and FQNNGV. This CDR3 is CASGPPGKPNEKLFF. The CDR3 nucleotides are TGTGCCAGCGGTCCTCCCGGAAAGCCTAATGAAAAACTGTTTTTT.

For the CDR3, the DNA is TGTGCCTGGAGTGAGGGGCAGGGGGCTGGCTACACCTTC. It encodes CAWSEGQGAGYTF. V and J are TRBV30 and TRBJ1-2; 8 bases agree with TRBD1. CDR1 and CDR2 from the germline V gene are GTSNPN and SVGIG (reference sequence). The CDR3 is 13 amino acids. Losses at the gene ends were 1 base for V and 7 bases for J; bases not matched to a gene: 5.

This clone appeared a single time. The chain carries TRBV5-4 and TRBJ2-1; D possibly uses TRBD1 or TRBD2 (5 bases each). The germline V and J ends were trimmed by 0 bases and 9 bases, with 7 bases remaining between them. In germline, CDR1 is SGHNT, CDR2 YYREEE (reference sequence). The CDR3 totals 12 residues. CDR3 DNA sequence: TGTGCCAGCAGCTTGGGGGGGACTGAGCAGTTCTTC. Protein product: CASSLGGTEQFF.

The chain couples TRBV10-2 to TRBJ1-5; TRBD1 is a possible D gene (5 bases). Trimming took off 2 bases at V and 3 bases at J, with 11 bases between the two ends. Germline lookup yields CDR1 WSHSY and CDR2 SAAADI. This CDR3 region has 15 residues. CDR3 region: CASSERQNPNQPQHF. The CDR3, as DNA: TGCGCCAGCAGTGAGAGACAGAACCCCAATCAGCCCCAGCATTTT.

This chain connects TRBV27 to TRBJ2-5; D not resolved. The CDR3 contains 13 residues. The germline V and J ends were trimmed by 3 bases and 2 bases, with 7 bases remaining between them. CDR1 and CDR2 (germline): MNHEY, SMNVEV (reference sequence). CDR3 protein: CASSFGQQETQYF. As DNA, the CDR3 is TGTGCCAGCAGTTTCGGTCAGCAAGAGACCCAGTACTTC.

The V gene is TRBV25-1, the J gene TRBJ1-1; 8 bases match TRBD1. The CDR3 spans 14 residues. Germline V lookup: CDR1 MGHDK, CDR2 SYGVNS. V lost 8 bases to trimming and J lost 4 bases; unmatched junction nucleotides: 9. For the CDR3, the DNA is TGTGCCAGCCGGGCAGGGGGCTCTCTCACTGAAGCTTTCTTT. Translation: CASRAGGSLTEAFF.

This rearrangement joins TRBV9 to TRBJ2-1; 10 bases fit TRBD2. Germline V gene lookup returns CDR1 SGDLS and CDR2 YYNGEE. This CDR3 is built from 15 residues. The V gene end was trimmed by 4 bases and the J gene end by 6 bases; junction bases not matched to a gene: 7. The CDR3 here is CASSIQRGGPNEQFF. CDR3 sequence (DNA): TGTGCCAGCAGCATCCAGCGGGGGGGCCCCAATGAGCAGTTCTTC.

This clone was counted a few times. The chain combines TRBV9 with TRBJ2-7, with 13 bases that match TRBD2. The CDR3 extends over 15 amino acids. Germline CDR1 is SGDLS and CDR2 is YYNGEE. The J segment lost 2 bases and the V segment lost 3 bases, leaving 2 bases of the junction unmatched. The CDR3 region is CASSGGTSGAYEQYF. The CDR3 DNA reads TGTGCCAGCAGCGGAGGGACTAGCGGGGCCTACGAGCAGTACTTC.

The chain is built from TRBV12-5 and TRBJ1-2; 9 nucleotides agree with TRBD1. The CDR3 totals 15 residues. Per germline, CDR1 LGHNT and CDR2 FRNRAP. V shed 3 bases and J 3 bases; nucleotides not matched to a gene: 5. The CDR3 protein is CASGFWGQGDYGYTF. The DNA for the CDR3 is TGTGCTAGTGGTTTCTGGGGACAGGGTGACTATGGCTACACCTTC.

The chain joins TRBV5-1 to TRBJ2-3, with D unresolved. The germline CDR1 and CDR2 sequences are SGHRS and YFSETQ. Trimming took off 3 bases at V and 0 bases at J, with 8 bases between the two ends. This CDR3 spans 14 amino acids. In nucleotides, the CDR3 is TGCGCCAGCAGCTATACGGACAGCACAGATACGCAGTATTTT. Translation gives CASSYTDSTDTQYF.

CDR3 amino acids: CASSVGPGALHF. As DNA, the CDR3 is TGTGCCAGCAGCGTGGGCCCGGGAGCCCTCCACTTT. The chain has TRBV9 and TRBJ1-6; D is undetermined. Germline lookup yields CDR1 SGDLS and CDR2 YYNGEE. The V end lost 2 bases, the J end lost 14 bases, and 11 bases lay between the germline ends. The CDR3 extends over 12 amino acids.

The rearrangement joins TRBV10-3 to TRBJ1-1, with 11 bases lining up with TRBD1. Germline V lookup: CDR1 ENHRY, CDR2 SYGVKD. This CDR3 has 15 residues. With V trimmed by 0 bases and J by 7 bases, 4 bases remained unmatched. CDR3: CAISESDRGLIEAFF. CDR3 nucleotide sequence: TGTGCCATCAGTGAGTCGGACAGGGGGCTTATTGAAGCTTTCTTT.

This sequence joins TRBV5-1 and TRBJ2-3; weak D call: TRBD2 (6 bases). The CDR3 consists of 17 residues. The V gene lost 0 bases and the J gene lost 1 base, with 15 bases spanning the gap. In germline, CDR1 is SGHRS, CDR2 YFSETQ. The CDR3 loop is CASSLAEWRRGTDTQYF. CDR3 nucleotide sequence: TGCGCCAGCAGCTTGGCCGAGTGGCGGAGGGGCACAGATACGCAGTATTTT. Filled out from reference TRBV5-1 and TRBJ2-3, the complete variable domain reads KAGVTQTPRYLIKTRGQQVTLSCSPISGHRSVSWYQQTPGQGLQFLFEYFSETQRNKGNFPGRFSGRQFSNSRSEMNVSTLELGDSALYLCASSLAEWRRGTDTQYFGPGTRLTVL.

This clone came up once. J is TRBJ2-2 and V is TRBV19; D gene ambiguous. Trimming cost V 7 bases and J 0 bases, with 6 bases left between them. The CDR3 spans 13 residues. Germline V gene data show CDR1 as LNHDA and CDR2 as SQIVND (reference sequence). As DNA, the CDR3 is TGTGCCAGTAAATCACCGAACACCGGGGAGCTGTTTTTT. It encodes CASKSPNTGELFF. Drawing the rest from reference TRBV19 and TRBJ2-2, the complete variable domain is DGGITQSPKYLFRKEGQNVTLSCEQNLNHDAMYWYRQDPGQGLRLIYYSQIVNDFQKGDIAEGYSVSREKKESFPLTVTSAQKNPTAFYLCASKSPNTGELFFGEGSRLTVL.

The rearrangement links TRBV11-2 to TRBJ2-3; D is unclear. Germline values: CDR1 SGHAT, CDR2 FQNNGV. This CDR3 is 13 amino acids long. Trimming cost V 4 bases and J 11 bases, with 16 bases left between them. The CDR3 protein is CASSSPNQVEQYF. DNA for the CDR3: TGTGCCAGCAGCTCCCCCAACCAAGTTGAGCAGTATTTT.

This clone has a single count. The chain is built from TRBV4-2 and TRBJ2-1; TRBD2 matches 11 bases. CDR1 is LGHNA and CDR2 is YNFKEQ in the germline V gene. CDR3 length equals 17 residues. The V gene end was trimmed by 3 bases and the J gene end by 2 bases; junction bases not matched to a gene: 6. CDR3 sequence: CASSQERSGGAYNEQFF. CDR3 in DNA: TGTGCCAGCAGCCAGGAACGTAGCGGGGGGGCCTACAATGAGCAGTTCTTC.

Within the sample, this clone is medium-sized. This chain uses TRBV4-3 with TRBJ2-3, with D possibly matching TRBD2 (7 bases). From germline, CDR1 is LGHNA and CDR2 YSLEER. V was cut by 0 bases and J by 5 bases, with 18 bases left in between. This CDR3 comprises 17 residues. The CDR3 is CASSQDSGGDQGDTQYF. The CDR3 coding sequence is TGCGCCAGCAGCCAAGATTCGGGGGGCGATCAAGGAGATACGCAGTATTTT.

This clone was picked up a small number of times. This chain links TRBV5-1 with TRBJ2-7; TRBD1 matches 8 bases. Germline V gives CDR1 SGHRS, CDR2 YFSETQ. After removal of 0 bases from V and 1 base from J, the junction contained 3 bases not matched to a gene. CDR3 length equals 15 residues. The CDR3 DNA follows: TGCGCCAGCAGCTTGGGACAGGGGCTTTCCTACGAGCAGTACTTC. It is translated as CASSLGQGLSYEQYF.

This chain joins TRBV4-1 and TRBJ2-7; D gene ambiguous. Germline loops: CDR1 MGHRA, CDR2 YSYEKL. CDR3 length: 13 residues. V lost 0 bases, J lost 2 bases, and 5 bases lay in between. Here the CDR3 reads CASSQDLAYEQYF. Written as DNA, the CDR3 is TGCGCCAGCAGCCAAGATTTAGCCTACGAGCAGTACTTC.

The chain combines TRBV5-1 with TRBJ1-3, with D perhaps TRBD1 (5 bases). V lost 6 bases and J lost 2, with 12 bases in between. Germline loops: CDR1 SGHRS, CDR2 YFSETQ. The CDR3 has 14 amino acids. The CDR3 is CASTRDSAGNTIYF. For the CDR3, the DNA is TGCGCCAGCACCCGGGACTCCGCTGGAAACACCATATATTTT. Full variable domain (missing parts from reference TRBV5-1 and TRBJ1-3): KAGVTQTPRYLIKTRGQQVTLSCSPISGHRSVSWYQQTPGQGLQFLFEYFSETQRNKGNFPGRFSGRQFSNSRSEMNVSTLELGDSALYLCASTRDSAGNTIYFGEGSWLTVV.

V usage is TRBV19 and J usage is TRBJ1-1; unclear D gene. V was trimmed by 3 bases and J by 1 base, leaving 6 bases between them. Germline V lookup: CDR1 LNHDA, CDR2 SQIVND (reference sequence). The CDR3 sequence is 13 residues long. The CDR3 DNA follows: TGTGCCAGTAGTATTGGAGGGAACACTGAAGCTTTCTTT. This sequence encodes CASSIGGNTEAFF.